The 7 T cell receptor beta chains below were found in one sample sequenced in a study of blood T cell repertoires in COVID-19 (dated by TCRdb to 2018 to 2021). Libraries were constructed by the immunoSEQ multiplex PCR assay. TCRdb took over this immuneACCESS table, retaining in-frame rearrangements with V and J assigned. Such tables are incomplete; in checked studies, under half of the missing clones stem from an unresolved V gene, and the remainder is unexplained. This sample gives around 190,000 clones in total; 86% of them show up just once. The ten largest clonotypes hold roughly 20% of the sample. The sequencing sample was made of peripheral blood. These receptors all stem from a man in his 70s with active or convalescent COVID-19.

The chain's CDR3 is CASSLAQEAGGYTF. The CDR3 DNA sequence: TGTGCCAGCAGCTTAGCGCAAGAAGCAGGTGGCTACACCTTC. The chain employs TRBV7-2 and TRBJ1-2; the D is unclear. CDR1 and CDR2 from the germline V gene are SGHTA and FQGNSA. The length of the CDR3 is 14 residues. V lost 0 bases and J 7 bases, leaving 12 bases between the germline ends. Full variable domain (remainder filled in from reference TRBV7-2 and TRBJ1-2): GAGVSQSPSNKVTEKGKDVELRCDPISGHTALYWYRQSLGQGLEFLIYFQGNSAPDKSGLPSDRFSAERTGGSVSTLTIQRTQQEDSAVYLCASSLAQEAGGYTFGSGTRLTVV.

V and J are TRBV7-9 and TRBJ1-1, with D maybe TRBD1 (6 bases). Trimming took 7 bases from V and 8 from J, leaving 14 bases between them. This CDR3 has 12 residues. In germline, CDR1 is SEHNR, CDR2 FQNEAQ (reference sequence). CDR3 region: CASTPRQGEAFF. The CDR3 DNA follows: TGTGCCAGCACCCCGCGCCAGGGGGAAGCTTTCTTT.

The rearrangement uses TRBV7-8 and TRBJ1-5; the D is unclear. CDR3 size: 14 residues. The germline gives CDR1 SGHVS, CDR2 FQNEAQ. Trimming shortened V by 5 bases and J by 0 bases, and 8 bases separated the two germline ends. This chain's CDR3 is CASSISHSNQPQHF. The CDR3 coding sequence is TGTGCCAGCAGCATTAGCCATAGCAATCAGCCCCAGCATTTT.

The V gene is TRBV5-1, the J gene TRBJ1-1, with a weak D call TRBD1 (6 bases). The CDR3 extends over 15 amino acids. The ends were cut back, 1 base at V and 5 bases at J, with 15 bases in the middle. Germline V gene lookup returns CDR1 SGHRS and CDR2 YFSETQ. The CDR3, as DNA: TGCGCCAGCAGCTTGTCGTGGGGGGGCGCAACTGAAGCTTTCTTT. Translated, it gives CASSLSWGGATEAFF. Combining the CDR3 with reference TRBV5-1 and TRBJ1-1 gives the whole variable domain KAGVTQTPRYLIKTRGQQVTLSCSPISGHRSVSWYQQTPGQGLQFLFEYFSETQRNKGNFPGRFSGRQFSNSRSEMNVSTLELGDSALYLCASSLSWGGATEAFFGQGTRLTVV.

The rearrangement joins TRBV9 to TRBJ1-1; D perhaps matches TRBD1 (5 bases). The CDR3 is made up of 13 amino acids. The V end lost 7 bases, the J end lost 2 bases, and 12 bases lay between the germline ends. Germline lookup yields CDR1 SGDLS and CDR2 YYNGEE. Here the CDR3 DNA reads TGTGCCAGCCAGAACAGGCAAAACACTGAAGCTTTCTTT. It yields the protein CASQNRQNTEAFF. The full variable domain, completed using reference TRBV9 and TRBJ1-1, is DSGVTQTPKHLITATGQRVTLRCSPRSGDLSVYWYQQSLDQGLQFLIQYYNGEERAKGNILERFSAQQFPDLHSELNLSSLELGDSALYFCASQNRQNTEAFFGQGTRLTVV.

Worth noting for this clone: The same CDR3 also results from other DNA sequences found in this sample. CDR3 bases: TGTGCCAGCAGCTTAGGCAGGGTCACAGATACGCAGTATTTT. Translating gives CASSLGRVTDTQYF. V gene TRBV7-2 combines with J gene TRBJ2-3; a possible D gene is TRBD1 (5 bases). Germline lookup yields CDR1 SGHTA and CDR2 FQGNSA. CDR3 size: 14 residues. V gave up 1 base and J gave up 2 bases, with 7 bases separating them. Based on the CDR3 plus reference TRBV7-2 and TRBJ2-3, the full variable domain is GAGVSQSPSNKVTEKGKDVELRCDPISGHTALYWYRQSLGQGLEFLIYFQGNSAPDKSGLPSDRFSAERTGGSVSTLTIQRTQQEDSAVYLCASSLGRVTDTQYFGPGTRLTVL.

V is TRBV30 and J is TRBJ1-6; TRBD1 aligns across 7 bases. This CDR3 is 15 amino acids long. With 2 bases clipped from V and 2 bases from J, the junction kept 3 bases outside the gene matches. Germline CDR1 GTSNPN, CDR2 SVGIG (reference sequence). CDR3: CAWSKGGTYNSPLHF. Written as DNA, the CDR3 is TGTGCCTGGAGTAAAGGGGGCACCTATAATTCACCCCTCCACTTT. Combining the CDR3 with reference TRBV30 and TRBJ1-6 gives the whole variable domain SQTIHQWPATLVQPVGSPLSLECTVEGTSNPNLYWYRQAAGRGLQLLFYSVGIGQISSEVPQNLSASRPQDRQFILSSKKLLLSDSGFYLCAWSKGGTYNSPLHFGNGTRLTVT.